These 17 T cell receptor beta chains were sequenced from one sample in a study of OX40 agonist ivuxolimab in advanced cancers. Clones were read by immunoSEQ multiplex PCR, and TCRdb kept only the in-frame ones, dropping some. The table has roughly 77,000 clones, 92% seen once. This sample comprised CD4+ or CD8+ T cells sorted from blood, obtained in a trial of the OX40 agonist ivuxolimab. These receptor sequences come from an adult with an advanced solid tumor such as melanoma, head and neck, liver or kidney cancer.

The chain joins TRBV5-4 to TRBJ2-7, with unresolved D. Looked up from germline, CDR1 is SGHNT and CDR2 is YYREEE (reference sequence). The V end was cut by 4 bases, the J end by 0 bases, with 11 bases between. The CDR3 extends over 14 amino acids. CDR3 residues: CASSAHRSSYEQYF. The DNA of the CDR3 is TGTGCCAGCAGCGCACACAGAAGCTCCTACGAGCAGTACTTC.

The chain uses TRBV14 and TRBJ2-3, with D possibly matching TRBD1 (6 bases). V lost 1 base to trimming and J lost 2 bases, with 16 bases between them. Per germline, CDR1 SGHDN and CDR2 FVKESK. CDR3 length: 17 amino acids. The CDR3 DNA sequence: TGTGCCAGCAGCCAAGGGTGGGGACATACTTTCACAGATACGCAGTATTTT. It is translated as CASSQGWGHTFTDTQYF. The full variable domain, rest sourced from reference TRBV14 and TRBJ2-3, is EAGVTQFPSHSVIEKGQTVTLRCDPISGHDNLYWYRRVMGKEIKFLLHFVKESKQDESGMPNNRFLAERTGGTYSTLKVQPAELEDSGVYFCASSQGWGHTFTDTQYFGPGTRLTVL.

This rearrangement joins TRBV19 to TRBJ1-5; a weak D match, TRBD1 (5 bases). The CDR3 runs 14 residues. CDR1 and CDR2 (germline): LNHDA, SQIVND (reference sequence). The CDR3 reads CASTRGTGNQPQHF. CDR3 DNA: TGTGCTAGCACGAGGGGAACGGGCAATCAGCCCCAGCATTTT.

This clone has just a few counts. V is TRBV7-2 and J is TRBJ2-7, with 9 bases lining up with TRBD1. The V segment lost 3 bases and the J segment 1 base; nucleotides outside the gene matches: 13. Germline CDR1 SGHTA, CDR2 FQGNSA. CDR3 length: 18 residues. CDR3 sequence reads: CASSFRSAGQGGSYEQYF. CDR3 bases: TGTGCCAGCAGCTTTCGGTCGGCGGGACAGGGAGGTTCCTACGAGCAGTACTTC.

The chain is built from TRBV14 and TRBJ2-7; a possible D gene is TRBD1 (6 bases). The ends were cut back, 0 bases at V and 1 base at J, with 13 bases in the middle. The CDR3 totals 16 residues. Germline CDR1 and CDR2: SGHDN and FVKESK. CDR3 sequence (DNA): TGTGCCAGCAGCCAAGATTTGCCAGGGACATCCTACGAGCAGTACTTC. It is translated as CASSQDLPGTSYEQYF. The variable domain in full, with the rest retrieved from reference TRBV14 and TRBJ2-7, is EAGVTQFPSHSVIEKGQTVTLRCDPISGHDNLYWYRRVMGKEIKFLLHFVKESKQDESGMPNNRFLAERTGGTYSTLKVQPAELEDSGVYFCASSQDLPGTSYEQYFGPGTRLTVT.

V is TRBV7-3 and J is TRBJ2-2, with D perhaps matching TRBD1 (5 bases). There are 14 residues in the CDR3. Germline V gives CDR1 SGHTA, CDR2 FQGTGA. Trimming removed 4 bases from V and 6 bases from J, with 12 bases in between. CDR3 nucleotide sequence: TGTGCCAGCAGCTCCCTTCAGGGCTCCGGGGAGCTGTTTTTT. Translating gives CASSSLQGSGELFF.

The chain uses TRBV7-8 and TRBJ2-7; 9 nucleotides agree with TRBD1. Looked up from germline, CDR1 is SGHVS and CDR2 is FQNEAQ. This CDR3 region has 13 residues. The trim removed 7 bases at V and 7 bases at J, leaving 8 bases unmatched. The CDR3 loop is CASNLSGTGEQYF. The CDR3 region has the DNA TGTGCCAGCAACCTCTCCGGGACAGGGGAGCAGTACTTC.

The gene calls are TRBV5-4 and TRBJ2-1; the match to TRBD1 covers 7 bases. Trimming cost V 3 bases and J 8 bases; bases outside gene matches: 8. The V gene's germline CDR1 is SGHNT and CDR2 YYREEE (reference sequence). The CDR3 is 14 amino acids. This CDR3 reads CASSSPQGEYEQFF. The CDR3 DNA follows: TGTGCCAGCAGCTCCCCCCAGGGGGAATATGAGCAGTTCTTC.

This clone was recorded once. This chain uses TRBV10-2 with TRBJ2-1; 14 bases are a match to TRBD2. The trim removed 3 bases at V and 5 bases at J, leaving 6 bases unmatched. The CDR3 has 17 amino acids. Germline assignment: CDR1 WSHSY and CDR2 SAAADI. This chain's CDR3 is CASSDPGLAGADNEQFF. The CDR3 bases are TGCGCCAGCAGTGACCCGGGACTAGCGGGAGCCGACAATGAGCAGTTCTTC.

The genes are TRBV19 and TRBJ2-7; the match to TRBD1 covers 7 bases. Trimming removed 3 bases from V and 5 bases from J; junction bases left unmatched: 7. Germline CDR1 is LNHDA and CDR2 is SQIVND (reference sequence). The CDR3 contains 14 residues. The CDR3: CASSINRGPHEQYF. CDR3 sequence (DNA): TGTGCCAGTAGTATTAACAGGGGCCCCCACGAGCAGTACTTC.

The chain uses TRBV7-8 and TRBJ2-1, with 10 bases matching TRBD1. This CDR3 has 20 residues. Germline trimming cut 2 bases from V and 2 bases from J; bases unmatched to any gene: 15. Germline CDR1 reads SGHVS; CDR2 reads FQNEAQ. The CDR3 region is CASSLRGQGPGGTAYNEQFF. CDR3 bases: TGTGCCAGCAGCTTAAGGGGACAGGGGCCCGGGGGTACAGCCTACAATGAGCAGTTCTTC. Combining the CDR3 with reference TRBV7-8 and TRBJ2-1 gives the whole variable domain GAGVSQSPRYKVAKRGQDVALRCDPISGHVSLFWYQQALGQGPEFLTYFQNEAQLDKSGLPSDRFFAERPEGSVSTLKIQRTQQEDSAVYLCASSLRGQGPGGTAYNEQFFGPGTRLTVL.

The chain couples TRBV4-2 to TRBJ2-3; the match to TRBD2 covers 7 bases. The germline V gene encodes CDR1 LGHNA and CDR2 YNFKEQ. With V trimmed by 4 bases and J by 2 bases, 9 bases remained unmatched. This CDR3 contains 16 residues. The CDR3 sequence is CASSRTSAGLTDTQYF. CDR3 bases: TGTGCCAGCAGCCGAACGTCAGCGGGGCTCACAGATACGCAGTATTTT.

The chain joins TRBV15 to TRBJ2-7, with TRBD2 matching 16 bases. Per the germline V gene, CDR1 is LNHNV and CDR2 is YYDKDF (reference sequence). CDR3 length: 17 amino acids. V lost 2 bases to trimming and J lost 7 bases; unmatched junction nucleotides: 8. This CDR3 reads CATSRSGLAGGRREQYF. The CDR3 bases are TGTGCCACCAGCAGATCGGGACTAGCGGGAGGGAGGAGGGAGCAGTACTTC. Together with reference TRBV15 and TRBJ2-7, the CDR3 gives the full variable domain: DAMVIQNPRYQVTQFGKPVTLSCSQTLNHNVMYWYQQKSSQAPKLLFHYYDKDFNNEADTPDNFQSRRPNTSFCFLDIRSPGLGDTAMYLCATSRSGLAGGRREQYFGPGTRLTVT.

This clone has just one count. The chain has TRBV29-1 and TRBJ2-2, with 16 bases fitting TRBD2. After removal of 3 bases from V and 4 bases from J, the junction contained 8 bases not matched to a gene. The germline V gene has CDR1 SQVTM and CDR2 ANQGSEA. The CDR3 contains 18 residues. The CDR3 is CSVDGTSGRGWGTGELFF. CDR3 DNA: TGCAGCGTTGATGGGACTAGCGGGAGGGGATGGGGCACCGGGGAGCTGTTTTTT.

The gene calls are TRBV5-6 and TRBJ2-7, with 7 positions matching TRBD1. Trimming at V came to 4 bases and at J to 4 bases, leaving 5 bases not matched to a gene. The CDR3 is 13 amino acids. Per germline, CDR1 SGHDT and CDR2 YYEEEE. The CDR3 region is CASSPGQPYEQYF. The CDR3 region has the DNA TGTGCCAGCAGCCCGGGACAGCCGTACGAGCAGTACTTC.

This chain joins TRBV18 and TRBJ1-2; a weak D match, TRBD1 (6 bases). In germline, CDR1 is KGHSH, CDR2 LQKENI. The CDR3 consists of 15 residues. V was clipped by 0 bases and J by 4 bases, with 12 bases between them. The CDR3 coding sequence is TGTGCCAGCTCACCACCGGCGGGGGCAGGCTATGGCTACACCTTC. It specifies CASSPPAGAGYGYTF.

This clone was seen more than once but under ten times. The V and J genes are TRBV7-9 and TRBJ2-1; TRBD2 matches 13 bases. V shed 0 bases, J shed 0 bases, and the junction held 5 bases outside the gene matches. There are 19 residues in the CDR3. CDR1 and CDR2 (germline): SEHNR, FQNEAQ (reference sequence). CDR3 bases: TGTGCCAGCAGCTTAGCGGGACTAGCGGGACCTACCTCCTACAATGAGCAGTTCTTC. Residues: CASSLAGLAGPTSYNEQFF.